This T cell receptor beta chain was sequenced for a study of molecular identifiers for immune sequencing clone quantification. TCRdb reanalysed the PCR reads using MiXCR and keeps one entry per CDR3 protein. The repertoire holds 460,000 or so distinct CDR3 sequences, with about a quarter as singletons. Germline CDR1 PRHDT, CDR2 FYEKMQ (reference sequence). V was pared by 8 bases and J by 6 bases, with 10 bases between. The CDR3 totals 11 residues. This clonotype was seen ten or more times. The V and J genes are TRBV13 and TRBJ2-5; the D gene is possibly TRBD1 (5 bases). The TCR was taken from a human donor in good health. Some libraries in this study had Jurkat cell RNA spiked in. Sequenced input: naive CD8+ T cells from blood, with Jurkat cell RNA spiked in. Subset here: FACS-sorted CD8+CD4-CCR7+CD45RA+ naive T cells. The CDR3 is CASQGTKTQYF. DNA of the CDR3: TGTGCCAGCCAGGGAACGAAGACCCAGTACTTC. Using reference TRBV13 and TRBJ2-5 for the parts outside the CDR3, the full variable domain is AAGVIQSPRHLIKEKRETATLKCYPIPRHDTVYWYQQGPGQDPQFLISFYEKMQSDKGSIPDRFSAQQFSDYHSELNMSSLELGDSALYFCASQGTKTQYFGPGTRLLVL.